Below are 12 T cell receptor beta chains sequenced from a single sample in a study of human T cells and chemical hapten exposure (dated by TCRdb to about 2021). The time point label of this sample denotes: pre-sensitization, week 0. In light of the paper, this sample's treatment or condition label describes: therapeutic diphenylcyclopropenone sensitization with weekly scalp DPC. Receptors were amplified or captured by RACE. Sequencing was performed on a NextSeq 500. TCRdb ran its own pipeline on the public reads, namely fastp trimming at Q25 and MiXCR clone calling, and kept in-frame beta chains. Every CDR3 protein is listed once, alongside the most common genes and DNA of its rows. The sample table contains about 260,000 distinct CDR3 sequences; only one count was recorded for about 9.4% of them. The ten largest account for 2% to 3% of the sample. Material: whole blood, obtained in connection with sensitization to the hapten diphenylcyclopropenone (DPC). Source of these receptors: a woman in her thirties or forties with alopecia areata. Some clones in this sample may be carry-over from other donors' samples.

This clonotype was observed many times. The V call is TRBV5-1, the J call TRBJ2-1, with 9 bases identical to TRBD2. Losses at the gene ends were 4 bases for V and 7 bases for J; bases not matched to a gene: 12. This CDR3 region has 16 residues. Germline V gives CDR1 SGHRS, CDR2 YFSETQ. The CDR3 region has the DNA TGCGCCAGCAGCCCCGTACTGGCGGGAGGGCTGAATGAGCAGTTCTTC. It codes for CASSPVLAGGLNEQFF.

This clonotype has more than one count but fewer than ten. The chain has TRBV6-2 or TRBV6-3 and TRBJ1-4; no clear D. Germline V lookup: CDR1 MNHEY, CDR2 SVGEGT. The CDR3 extends over 14 amino acids. The ends were cut back, 5 bases at V and 7 bases at J, with 14 bases in the middle. The DNA for the CDR3 is TGTGCCAGCAGTCTACACCGAGGAAGTGAAAAACTGTTTTTT. The encoded protein is CASSLHRGSEKLFF.

This clonotype was observed at least ten times. The chain couples TRBV7-8 to TRBJ2-1; either TRBD1 or TRBD2 may supply D (5 bases each). CDR3 length equals 11 residues. Deletions cut 4 bases from V and 12 bases from J, with 10 bases between. Per the germline V gene, CDR1 is SGHVS and CDR2 is FQNEAQ. The CDR3 DNA reads TGTGCCAGCAGCTCCCGGGACCTGCAGTTCTTC. The encoded protein is CASSSRDLQFF.

This clonotype appeared a few times. The chain links TRBV5-5 to TRBJ2-7; 9 nucleotides match TRBD1. Per germline, CDR1 SGHKS and CDR2 YYEKEE (reference sequence). Unmatched junction bases numbered 2, after V lost 4 bases and J lost 3 bases. The CDR3 extends over 13 amino acids. CDR3 protein: CASSRDRVYEQYF. CDR3 bases: TGTGCCAGCAGCCGGGACAGGGTCTACGAGCAGTACTTC.

The chain links TRBV7-2 to TRBJ1-6; TRBD1 might be the D (5 bases). CDR3 length: 14 amino acids. The V and J ends lost 4 bases and 7 bases respectively, with 11 bases between them. Germline V lookup: CDR1 SGHTA, CDR2 FQGNSA. The CDR3 here is CASSSGVRNSPLHF. In DNA, the CDR3 is TGTGCCAGCAGCTCGGGGGTTCGGAATTCACCCCTCCACTTT.

V gene TRBV28 combines with J gene TRBJ2-7; no clear D. V gave up 3 bases and J gave up 2 bases, with 17 bases separating them. The length of the CDR3 is 16 residues. Looked up from germline, CDR1 is MDHEN and CDR2 is SYDVKM. The CDR3 nucleotides read TGTGCCAGCAGTTTCCCTCGGATATTTCCAACCTACGAGCAGTACTTC. Protein sequence: CASSFPRIFPTYEQYF.

In its sample, this clonotype was seen a few times. The chain employs TRBV9 and TRBJ2-2, with 9 bases identical to TRBD1. The germline V gene has CDR1 SGDLS and CDR2 YYNGEE. J lost 7 bases, V lost 4 bases, and 8 bases had no gene match. The CDR3 is 15 residues long. Here the CDR3 reads CASSPTPGQGGELFF. CDR3 nucleotide sequence: TGTGCCAGCAGCCCAACCCCGGGACAGGGCGGGGAGCTGTTTTTT.

This clonotype was seen many times. This chain joins TRBV28 and TRBJ1-2, with 11 positions matching TRBD1. The CDR3 covers 15 residues. Germline V CDR1 and CDR2: MDHEN, SYDVKM. V shed 4 bases and J 3 bases; nucleotides not matched to a gene: 4. The CDR3 bases are TGTGCCAGCAGTTCCGGGACAGGGGGTTACTATGGCTACACCTTC. It specifies CASSSGTGGYYGYTF.

The sample holds many counts of this clonotype. CDR3 loop: CSVDLGAEEQYF. CDR3 bases: TGCAGCGTTGACCTGGGGGCAGAGGAGCAGTACTTC. The chain joins TRBV29-1 to TRBJ2-7, with a tentative D call TRBD1 (6 bases). Trimming took off 3 bases at V and 7 bases at J, with 13 bases between the two ends. CDR3 size: 12 residues. Germline-derived CDR1 and CDR2 are SQVTM and ANQGSEA.

Many counts were recorded for this clonotype. The chain carries TRBV12-3 or TRBV12-4 and TRBJ1-3; weak D call: TRBD1 (5 bases). The CDR3 consists of 11 residues. With 3 bases removed from V and 14 bases from J, the gap between germline ends came to 11 bases. In nucleotides, the CDR3 is TGTGCCAGCAGTTTGGCAGGGACGGTATATTTT. Translation gives CASSLAGTVYF.

The genes are TRBV5-1 and TRBJ2-7; D is possibly TRBD2 (5 bases). This CDR3 is 14 amino acids long. From germline, CDR1 is SGHRS and CDR2 YFSETQ. The V end lost 1 base, the J end lost 3 bases, and 11 bases lay between the germline ends. The CDR3 nucleotides read TGCGCCAGCAGCTTGATTACGGGATACTACGAGCAGTACTTC. Protein: CASSLITGYYEQYF. Full variable domain (remainder filled in from reference TRBV5-1 and TRBJ2-7): KAGVTQTPRYLIKTRGQQVTLSCSPISGHRSVSWYQQTPGQGLQFLFEYFSETQRNKGNFPGRFSGRQFSNSRSEMNVSTLELGDSALYLCASSLITGYYEQYFGPGTRLTVT.

This clonotype was recorded a few times. This rearrangement joins TRBV28 to TRBJ2-3; D is undetermined. This CDR3 contains 13 residues. The germline gives CDR1 MDHEN, CDR2 SYDVKM. Trimming left V 6 bases short and J 6 bases short, with 13 bases between. CDR3 sequence reads: CASRSRLWDTQYF. DNA for the CDR3: TGTGCCAGCAGGTCCCGATTGTGGGATACGCAGTATTTT.